The subject of this entry is one T cell receptor beta chain. Its antigen is not yet known. The record has no base qualities; no much larger clone is one base away. The CDR3, cysteine through phenylalanine, is 15 amino acids long. The CDR3 DNA has 45 bases and is translated from base 1. The junction shows trimming of 5 bases on V and 11 bases on J, plus 22 bases between the germline ends. The germline V gene sets CDR1 to SGHTA and CDR2 to FQGNSA. From each donor, a single peripheral blood sample of around 0.12 L on average was drawn into heparinised tubes. Naive, central memory, regulatory and stem cell-like memory CD4+ T cells were sorted on a BD FACSAria II using a panel including CD45RO, CCR7, CD25, CD127, CD95 and CD27. Every sorted population had a purity above 98%. Right away, PBMCs were isolated by Lymphoprep density gradient centrifugation and were stained directly, with no culture step. Samples were stained and sorted in pairs, with one healthy donor and one patient per experiment, so that batch effects were minimized.

These data belong to a study of beta chain features in type 1 diabetes (dated by TCRdb to 2016 to 2018). A note on the overall study: Patients and healthy donors did not differ in mean age, gender distribution, total cell number or subset yield. A total of approximately 100 million sorted cells were examined across all samples, and the number of cells per subset was strongly correlated with RNA yield. In the study, TCRB repertoires of sorted circulating CD4+ T cell subsets from recently diagnosed type 1 diabetes patients were compared with those of matched healthy donors. Naive and central memory subsets were obtained from all 30 or so donors, but regulatory and stem cell-like memory subsets were isolated from only 8 patients and roughly eight healthy donors. Broader findings and caveats from the paper: Fewer insertions and more nucleotide deletions at VDJ recombination sites were observed in patients with type 1 diabetes, implying thymic rearrangement abnormalities. PCR may preferentially amplify shorter templates, but because patient and control samples were amplified and corrected together, any resulting skew would affect both groups equally. Naive, central memory and regulatory TCRB repertoires appeared more similar among patients than among healthy donors. HLA sub-analyses involved small numbers of individuals, so any influence of HLA type on TCRB rearrangement remained unresolved. Because cDNA rather than genomic DNA was sequenced, highly expressing activated cells could have been over-represented, although no difference in activation and CD3 levels was found between groups. Type 1 diabetes patients showed a moderate but significant shortening of TCRB CDR3 length in all four CD4+ subsets.

The entire amount of isolated RNA was reverse transcribed using the High Capacity cDNA Reverse Transcription Kit, so the sequenced TCRB transcripts were expressed ones. Deep immunoSEQ sequencing was performed on naive, central memory and regulatory T cell samples, with an average of approximately 4 million total reads per sample. Sorted cells were lysed in RLT buffer, and RNA was extracted using DNase-treated RNeasy Micro or Mini kits according to cell number. Each cell subset was processed separately to prevent cross-contamination, with patient and healthy donor samples processed together. The immunoSEQ multiplex PCR was used to amplify TCRB sequences from cDNA, yielding 87-bp fragments that span the CDR3 region. Sequencing of the amplicons was done on the Illumina HiSeq platform. In the source study's methods: Synthetic template baselines were used to correct PCR bias computationally, reads within Hamming distance 2 were collapsed, and singletons that could not be merged were discarded. Reads were aligned to IMGT to assign V, D and J genes, CDR3 length, and insertions or deletions at six rearrangement sites. Clonotype counts were normalized to sorted cell number within each subset before computing true diversity and Gini coefficients with the tcR R package. Repertoire sharing was quantified using the overlap coefficient calculated on TCRB nucleotide sequences. The table was pulled from immuneACCESS by TCRdb, which kept in-frame rearrangements only. Such tables lose some clones; where checked, under half of the loss comes from unresolved V genes, and the rest has no known cause. Clone size and the V and J calls come from that table; the DNA yielded D and trimming. The sample records roughly 300,000 clones, 14% of which are singletons. Approximately 6.7% of the sample is held by the ten biggest clonotypes.

This chain joins TRBV7-2 to TRBJ1-3; no D segment can be confidently identified. Sequenced: central memory CD4+ T cells from blood. This receptor was obtained from a man aged 30-40 years in good health. The CDR3 protein sequence reads: CASSPYRSRAIPIYF. At the DNA level, the sequence is TGTGCCAGCAGCCCCTACCGTAGCCGAGCGATTCCCATATATTTT.